This T cell receptor beta chain was recorded in a study of T cell responses to AZD1222 COVID-19 vaccine. The repertoire was sequenced with immunoSEQ multiplex PCR; TCRdb's copy has only in-frame clones and lacks some. The data contain 77,000 or so clones, 88% of them seen just once; the ten biggest clones take up around 20%. V was pared by 1 base and J by 9 bases, with 10 bases between. The CDR3 covers 13 residues. The V gene's germline CDR1 is SGHTA and CDR2 FQGTGA. This specimen consisted of peripheral blood, obtained on day 0 of AZD1222 vaccination. This rearrangement joins TRBV7-3 to TRBJ2-1; D is perhaps TRBD1 (6 bases). The sequence was collected from an adult in good health. CDR3 nucleotide sequence: TGTGCCAGCAGCTTAAAACAGGGCTCTGAGCAGTTCTTC. This codes for CASSLKQGSEQFF.